The subject of this entry is one T cell receptor beta chain. Once RNA had been extracted, it was reverse transcribed into cDNA to act as the sequencing template. Repertoires were generated with immunoSEQ multiplex PCR, while TCRdb's copy carries only in-frame clones and drops some. This table holds about 270,000 clones, around 64% found once. This entry belongs to a study of CD8+ T cells in alopecia areata. This CDR3 contains 15 residues. CDR1 is GTSNPN, CDR2 SVGIG, per germline (reference sequence). V lost 2 bases, J lost 6 bases, and 19 bases lay in between. Treatment noted: oral pan-JAK inhibitor, 5-10 mg twice daily.

The source of this sequence is a human donor with alopecia areata. The V call is TRBV30, the J call TRBJ1-1; D possibly corresponds to TRBD1 (5 bases). Sequenced here: CD4+ T cells sorted from blood, sampled between weeks 51 and 52, from a patient treated with tofacitinib. The CDR3 here is CAWSIWGSHRAEAFF. The CDR3 region has the DNA TGTGCCTGGAGTATATGGGGCAGCCATAGGGCTGAAGCTTTCTTT.